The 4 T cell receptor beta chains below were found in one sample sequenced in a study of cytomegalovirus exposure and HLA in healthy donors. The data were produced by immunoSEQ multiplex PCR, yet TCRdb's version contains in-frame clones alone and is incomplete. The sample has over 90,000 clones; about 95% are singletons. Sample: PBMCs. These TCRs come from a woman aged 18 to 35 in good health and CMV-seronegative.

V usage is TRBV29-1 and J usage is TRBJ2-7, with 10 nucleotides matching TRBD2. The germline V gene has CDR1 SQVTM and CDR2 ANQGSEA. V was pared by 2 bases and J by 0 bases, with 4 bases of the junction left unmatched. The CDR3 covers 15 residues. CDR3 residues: CSVERASGSSYEQYF. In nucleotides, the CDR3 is TGCAGCGTTGAACGCGCTAGCGGGAGCTCCTACGAGCAGTACTTC.

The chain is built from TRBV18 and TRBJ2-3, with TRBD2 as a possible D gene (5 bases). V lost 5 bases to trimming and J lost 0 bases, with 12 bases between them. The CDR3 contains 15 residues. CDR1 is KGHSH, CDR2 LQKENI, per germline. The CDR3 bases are TGTGCCAGCTCAAAACCCAGCGGTAGCACAGATACGCAGTATTTT. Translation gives CASSKPSGSTDTQYF.

The CDR3 nucleotides read TGCGCCAGCAGCCGAAGCGGGAAGGAGCAGTACTTC. Protein sequence: CASSRSGKEQYF. The gene calls are TRBV4-1 and TRBJ2-7; 7 bases match TRBD2. The germline V gene encodes CDR1 MGHRA and CDR2 YSYEKL. The CDR3 has 12 amino acids. Losses at the gene ends were 4 bases for V and 7 bases for J; bases not matched to a gene: 4.

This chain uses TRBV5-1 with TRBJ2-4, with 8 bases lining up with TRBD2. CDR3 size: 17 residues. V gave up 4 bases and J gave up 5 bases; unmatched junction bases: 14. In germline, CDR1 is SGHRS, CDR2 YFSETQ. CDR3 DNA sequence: TGCGCCAGCAGCCCGAGCAGCCAGCGGGAGTTCCAAAACATTCAGTACTTC. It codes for CASSPSSQREFQNIQYF. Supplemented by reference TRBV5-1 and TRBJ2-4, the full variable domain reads KAGVTQTPRYLIKTRGQQVTLSCSPISGHRSVSWYQQTPGQGLQFLFEYFSETQRNKGNFPGRFSGRQFSNSRSEMNVSTLELGDSALYLCASSPSSQREFQNIQYFGAGTRLSVL.